This T cell receptor (beta chain) was identified during a study of shared clonotypes between healthy human individuals. In the study overall: A couple of women and a few men aged 18 to 49 served as donors. Notes on the study in general: Sharing across a few donors was seen in 4% to 6.5% of naive CD4 clonotypes. Tissue TCR repertoires likely differ from these blood-only repertoires.

The V and J ends lost 1 base and 10 bases, in that order; junction bases with no gene match: 5. The CDR3 extends over 13 amino acids. CDR1 and CDR2 (germline): LNHDA, SQIVND (reference sequence). As concerns this clone: Its cognate antigen is unknown.

Naive CD8 cells comprised CD45RO-negative, CCR7-positively selected cells, excluding terminally differentiated effector memory CD45RA+ cells. Measured with immunoSEQ multiplex PCR; TCRdb has only the in-frame clones, and not every one. The sample includes about 2.1 million clones, roughly 95% of them seen just once. Sequenced input: naive CD8+ T cells from PBMCs. The receptor's source is a man between 18 and 29 years old in good health. Some clones in this sample may be carry-over from other donors' samples. The rearrangement joins TRBV19 to TRBJ2-3; 7 nucleotides line up with TRBD2. The CDR3 is CASSIGGRASQYF. The CDR3 DNA sequence: TGTGCCAGTAGTATAGGAGGGAGGGCCTCGCAGTATTTT.